This TCR beta chain was identified during a study of blood T cell repertoires in COVID-19. Study summary: Acute and convalescent COVID-19 samples came from the United States, Italy and Spain. T cells, B-cell-depleted T cells, or PBMCs provided the cDNA or gDNA that served as material.

Original processing notes: Nucleated cell counts were estimated from reference gene primer amplification. Assay: immunoSEQ multiplex PCR; the TCRdb copy retains only in-frame clones and omits some. V and J calls plus clone size are reproduced from that table; the DNA served to infer D and trimming. The sample contains 150,000 to 200,000 clones, roughly 84% of which appear only once. This CDR3 region has 13 residues. Trimming at V came to 6 bases and at J to 5 bases, leaving 5 bases not matched to a gene. From germline, CDR1 is MNHEY and CDR2 SVGAGI. The receptor was isolated from a man in his fifties with active or convalescent COVID-19. The rearrangement joins TRBV6-5 to TRBJ2-7; 9 bases are shared with TRBD1. Sequencing was performed on peripheral blood. This chain's CDR3 is CASSRDRVHEQYF. For the CDR3, the DNA is TGTGCCAGCAGCCGGGACAGGGTCCACGAGCAGTACTTC.